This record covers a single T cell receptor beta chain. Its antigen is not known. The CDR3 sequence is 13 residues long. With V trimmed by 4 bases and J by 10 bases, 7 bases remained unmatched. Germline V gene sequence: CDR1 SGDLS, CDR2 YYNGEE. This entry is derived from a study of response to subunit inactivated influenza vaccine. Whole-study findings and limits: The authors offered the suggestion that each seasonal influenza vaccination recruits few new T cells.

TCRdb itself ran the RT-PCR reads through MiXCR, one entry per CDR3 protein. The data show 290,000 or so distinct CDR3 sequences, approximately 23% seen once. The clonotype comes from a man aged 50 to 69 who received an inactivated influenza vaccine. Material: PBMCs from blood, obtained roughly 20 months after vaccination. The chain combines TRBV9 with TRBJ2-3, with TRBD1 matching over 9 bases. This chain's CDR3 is CASSPGDRVPQYF. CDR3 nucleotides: TGTGCCAGCAGCCCGGGGGACAGGGTGCCGCAGTATTTT.